This TCR beta chain was retrieved from a study of blood T cell repertoires in COVID-19. Across the study: From the United States, Italy and Spain came samples of acute and convalescent COVID-19. In each case, the material was cDNA or gDNA derived from T cells, B-cell-depleted T cells, or PBMCs.

In the authors' methods: Amplified reference gene primers provided the basis for estimating nucleated cell counts. Data came from immunoSEQ multiplex PCR; TCRdb stores just in-frame clones and leaves some out. The V and J calls and clone size come from that table; D and trimming were worked out from the DNA. The sample contains about 120,000 clones, 75% to 85% of which appear only once. The CDR3 runs 15 residues. V was clipped by 5 bases and J by 4 bases; unmatched bases: 10. Germline V gene lookup returns CDR1 MNHEY and CDR2 SMNVEV (reference sequence). Material: peripheral blood. The clonotype comes from a woman aged 55-70 years with acute or convalescent COVID-19. The chain uses TRBV27 and TRBJ1-1; 7 bases align to TRBD1. The CDR3 protein is CASSARIGGFTEAFF. As DNA, the CDR3 is TGTGCCAGCAGTGCCCGCATAGGGGGCTTCACTGAAGCTTTCTTT.